A single sample gave rise to the 2 T cell receptor beta chains below, sequenced in a study of siplizumab effects on memory and regulatory T cells. Clones were sequenced by immunoSEQ multiplex PCR, and TCRdb holds only the in-frame ones, with some missing. The sample gives fewer than 60,000 clones, nearly 95% of which show up once; more than 15% is in the top ten. The sequencing sample was made of CD8+ T cells sorted from blood. These receptors were taken from a human donor in good health.

The chain carries TRBV10-1 and TRBJ2-7; D unclear. The V end was cut by 5 bases, the J end by 0 bases, with 8 bases between. Looked up from germline, CDR1 is WNHNN and CDR2 is SYGVQD (reference sequence). CDR3 length: 13 amino acids. CDR3 in DNA: TGCGCCAGCAGTAGAGACAACTCCTACGAGCAGTACTTC. Amino acids: CASSRDNSYEQYF.

The rearrangement links TRBV5-5 to TRBJ2-7, with 8 positions matching TRBD1. In germline, CDR1 is SGHKS, CDR2 YYEKEE (reference sequence). J was trimmed by 5 bases and V by 0 bases; bases with no gene match: 4. The CDR3 has 14 amino acids. This CDR3 reads CASSLAGGINEQYF. CDR3 sequence (DNA): TGTGCCAGCAGCTTGGCAGGGGGCATAAACGAGCAGTACTTC. Supplemented by reference TRBV5-5 and TRBJ2-7, the full variable domain reads DAGVTQSPTHLIKTRGQQVTLRCSPISGHKSVSWYQQVLGQGPQFIFQYYEKEERGRGNFPDRFSARQFPNYSSELNVNALLLGDSALYLCASSLAGGINEQYFGPGTRLTVT.